This TCR beta chain was found in a study of blood T cell repertoires in COVID-19. Overall study context: The analysed material was cDNA or gDNA that came from T cells, B-cell-depleted T cells, or PBMCs.

The method was immunoSEQ multiplex PCR; TCRdb's version includes in-frame clones alone and lacks a portion of them. In the table there are some 300,000 clones, roughly nine tenths of which are singletons. Participants were aged 18 to 89 years from 20 to 30 US areas. The CDR3 consists of 16 residues. Germline CDR1 and CDR2: SGHRS and YFSETQ. The V and J ends lost 6 bases and 1 base, in that order; junction bases with no gene match: 11. Sequencing was carried out using PBMCs or T cells enriched from blood (not recorded which). The sequence was collected from a woman aged 45-60 years who had been exposed to COVID-19. The chain uses TRBV5-1 and TRBJ2-7; 9 bases are a match to TRBD1. CDR3 nucleotide sequence: TGCGCCAGCACCGTTCTCCCGGGACAGGGATCCTACGAGCAGTACTTC. As protein: CASTVLPGQGSYEQYF. The full variable domain, its missing parts supplied by reference TRBV5-1 and TRBJ2-7, is KAGVTQTPRYLIKTRGQQVTLSCSPISGHRSVSWYQQTPGQGLQFLFEYFSETQRNKGNFPGRFSGRQFSNSRSEMNVSTLELGDSALYLCASTVLPGQGSYEQYFGPGTRLTVT.